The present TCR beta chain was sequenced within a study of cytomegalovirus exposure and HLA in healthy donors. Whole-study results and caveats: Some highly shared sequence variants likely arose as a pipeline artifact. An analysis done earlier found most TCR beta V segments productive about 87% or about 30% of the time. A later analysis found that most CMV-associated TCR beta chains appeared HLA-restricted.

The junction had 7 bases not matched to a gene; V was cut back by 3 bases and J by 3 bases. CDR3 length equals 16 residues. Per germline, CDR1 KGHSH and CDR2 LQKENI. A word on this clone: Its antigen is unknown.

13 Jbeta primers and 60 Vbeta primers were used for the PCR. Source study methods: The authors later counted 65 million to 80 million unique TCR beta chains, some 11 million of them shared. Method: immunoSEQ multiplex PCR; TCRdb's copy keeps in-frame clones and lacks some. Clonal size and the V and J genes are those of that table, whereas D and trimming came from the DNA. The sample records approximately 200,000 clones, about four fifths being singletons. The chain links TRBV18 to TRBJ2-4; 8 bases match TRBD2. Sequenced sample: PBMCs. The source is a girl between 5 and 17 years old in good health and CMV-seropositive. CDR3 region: CASSPSGGAGKNIQYF. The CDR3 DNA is TGTGCCAGCTCACCCTCCGGGGGGGCCGGCAAAAACATTCAGTACTTC.